The clone carrying this T cell receptor beta chain showed up just once. Its antigen is as yet unknown. Some 97,000 TCR templates underwent assay in every sample. Measured with immunoSEQ multiplex PCR; TCRdb has only the in-frame clones, and not every one. Of 65,000 to 85,000 clones in the sample, around 93% are singletons; the top ten hold about 4.5%. This entry is derived from a study of siplizumab effects on memory and regulatory T cells. V lost 5 bases, J lost 1 base, and 2 bases lay in between. From germline, CDR1 is SGHAT and CDR2 FQNNGV. The CDR3 has 11 amino acids. General study findings and limits: Memory T cells appeared less diverse than naive cells, which seemed to contribute substantially to alloresponse.

The TCR was taken from a human donor in good health. Sample: CD8+ T cells sorted from blood. This chain uses TRBV11-2 with TRBJ1-1; D is ambiguous. The CDR3 sequence: CASSGNTEAFF. The CDR3 DNA reads TGTGCCAGCAGCGGGAACACTGAAGCTTTCTTT.